This T cell receptor (beta chain) originates from a study of blood T cell repertoires in COVID-19. Turning to the study itself: Sites in the United States, Italy and Spain provided acute and convalescent COVID-19 samples. Sources were T cells, B-cell-depleted T cells, or PBMCs; the material itself was cDNA or gDNA.

The CDR3 totals 16 residues. The germline V gene has CDR1 SGHNT and CDR2 YENEEA. Trimming left V 2 bases short and J 3 bases short, with 17 bases between. Assay: immunoSEQ multiplex PCR; the TCRdb copy retains only in-frame clones and omits some. The repertoire holds approximately 250,000 clones, with 84% as singletons. The clonotype originates from a man in his fifties or sixties with acute or convalescent COVID-19. The V gene is TRBV11-3, the J gene TRBJ2-7; maybe TRBD2 (5 bases). The specimen was peripheral blood. The DNA for the CDR3 is TGTGCCAGCAGCTTAAGCTTTGGGAGCTCAATCTACGAGCAGTACTTC. Its protein product is CASSLSFGSSIYEQYF.